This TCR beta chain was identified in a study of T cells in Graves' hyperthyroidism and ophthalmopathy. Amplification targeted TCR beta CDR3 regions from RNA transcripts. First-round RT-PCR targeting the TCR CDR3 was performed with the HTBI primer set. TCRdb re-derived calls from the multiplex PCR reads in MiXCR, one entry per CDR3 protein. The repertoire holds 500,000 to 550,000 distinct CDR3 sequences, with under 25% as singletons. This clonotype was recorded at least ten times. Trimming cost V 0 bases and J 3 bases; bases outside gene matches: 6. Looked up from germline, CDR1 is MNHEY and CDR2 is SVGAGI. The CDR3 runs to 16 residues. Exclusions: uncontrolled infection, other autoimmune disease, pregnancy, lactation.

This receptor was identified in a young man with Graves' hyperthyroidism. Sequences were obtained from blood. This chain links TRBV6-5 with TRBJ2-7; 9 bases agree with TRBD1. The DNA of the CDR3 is TGTGCCAGCAGTTACTCCGCAGGGGACAGGGTCTACGAGCAGTACTTC. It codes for CASSYSAGDRVYEQYF.